A selection of T cell receptor beta chains follows, all from one sample in a study of CD8+ T cells in alopecia areata. Data came from immunoSEQ multiplex PCR; TCRdb stores just in-frame clones and leaves some out. The sample holds 140,000 to 150,000 clones; around 47% are singletons and the top ten take about 6.8%. Sequencing was carried out using CD4+ T cells sorted from blood. The source is a human donor with alopecia areata. CDR3s include the opening cysteine and the closing phenylalanine or tryptophan. The D gene is left open where the match is weak. Clone size is stated in some rows and not others, as once, few, many or a class when expanded.

>.|TRBV29-1|TRBJ2-7|.
CSAAGRLVNEQYF
TGCAGCGCCGCGGGGAGACTAGTTAACGAGCAGTACTTC
>.|TRBV23-1|TRBJ1-2|.
CASPERYGYTF
TGCGCCAGCCCCGAAAGATATGGCTACACCTTC
>.|TRBV2|TRBJ1-2|.
CASSRDTLVGGYGYTF
TGTGCCAGCAGCCGGGACACCCTAGTGGGAGGCTATGGCTACACCTTC
>TRBD1|TRBV29-1|TRBJ2-4|few
CSVAWTGGNIQYF
TGCAGCGTGGCATGGACAGGGGGGAACATTCAGTACTTC
>TRBD2|TRBV7-8|TRBJ2-7|.
CASSPPLRLAGGHEQYF
TGTGCCAGCAGCCCCCCTCTGCGACTAGCGGGAGGCCACGAGCAGTACTTC
>TRBD1|TRBV7-9|TRBJ1-2|.
CASSKTGVEGYTF
TGTGCCAGCAGCAAGACAGGGGTGGAAGGCTACACCTTC
>.|TRBV12-5|TRBJ2-3|.
CASGLVRAASPPDTQYF
TGTGCTAGTGGTTTGGTACGCGCGGCCTCGCCTCCAGATACGCAGTATTTT
>.|TRBV11-2|TRBJ2-1|.
CASSSGGVEQFF
TGTGCCAGCAGCTCCGGGGGTGTAGAGCAGTTCTTC
>TRBD2|TRBV28|TRBJ2-1|.
CASSARGGGLDEQFF
TGTGCCAGCAGTGCTCGCGGCGGGGGGCTCGATGAGCAGTTCTTC
>.|TRBV29-1|TRBJ2-7|.
CSVEQGKGYEQYF
TGCAGCGTTGAACAGGGGAAGGGGTACGAGCAGTACTTC
>.|TRBV23-1|TRBJ1-2|.
CASSQSSERYGYTF
TGCGCCAGCAGTCAATCATCGGAACGCTATGGCTACACCTTC
>TRBD1|TRBV5-1|TRBJ2-7|.
CASTPNGQGSLEQYF
TGCGCCAGCACCCCGAATGGACAGGGGTCCCTCGAGCAGTACTTC
>.|TRBV5-1|TRBJ1-1|.
CASSSGLIESGGTEAFF
TGCGCCAGCAGCTCGGGACTTATCGAGTCTGGGGGGACTGAAGCTTTCTTT
>.|TRBV6-5|TRBJ2-7|few
CASSSTSYEQYF
TGTGCCAGCAGTTCGACAAGCTACGAGCAGTACTTC
>.|TRBV27|TRBJ2-2|.
CASSLWANTGELFF
TGTGCCAGCAGTTTATGGGCGAACACCGGGGAGCTGTTTTTT
>TRBD2|TRBV30|TRBJ2-5|.
CACLNWASGRETQYF
TGTGCCTGCCTTAATTGGGCTAGCGGGAGGGAGACCCAGTACTTC
>.|TRBV11-2|TRBJ2-1|.
CASSSGMVWNNEQFF
TGTGCCAGCAGCTCGGGTATGGTATGGAACAATGAGCAGTTCTTC
>.|TRBV11-2|TRBJ1-3|few
CASRGNGNTIYF
TGTGCCAGCAGGGGAAATGGAAACACCATATATTTT
>.|TRBV19|TRBJ2-5|few
CASSIIGGGTQYF
TGTGCCAGTAGTATAATTGGGGGTGGGACCCAGTACTTC
>.|TRBV5-1|TRBJ2-7|.
CASSLDDEQYF
TGCGCCAGCAGCTTGGATGACGAGCAGTACTTC
>.|TRBV28|TRBJ1-2|few
CALSTGTYGYTF
TGTGCCTTAAGTACGGGAACATATGGCTACACCTTC
>.|TRBV29-1|TRBJ1-3|few
CSVALRTASGNTIYF
TGCAGCGTTGCGCTAAGAACTGCGTCTGGAAACACCATATATTTT
>TRBD1|TRBV5-8|TRBJ1-5|.
CASSLWTGGAFGNQPQHF
TGTGCCAGCAGCTTATGGACAGGGGGCGCTTTTGGCAATCAGCCCCAGCATTTT
>TRBD2|TRBV5-1|TRBJ2-1|.
CASSLTSGSYNEQFF
TGCGCCAGCAGCTTGACTAGCGGGAGTTACAATGAGCAGTTCTTC
>.|TRBV21-1|TRBJ1-2|.
CASSKERQEGYTF
TGTGCCAGCAGCAAAGAAAGGCAGGAAGGCTACACCTTC
>TRBD1|TRBV29-1|TRBJ1-1|few
CSTRQGTDTEAFF
TGCAGCACACGACAGGGGACGGACACTGAAGCTTTCTTT
>.|TRBV5-1|TRBJ1-4|few
CASSLRDPNEKLFF
TGCGCCAGCAGCTTGAGGGATCCCAATGAAAAACTGTTTTTT
>.|TRBV28|TRBJ2-4|.
CASTEGAPNIQYF
TGTGCCAGCACGGAGGGGGCGCCCAACATTCAGTACTTC
>.|TRBV29-1|TRBJ2-7|.
CSVVLDYEQYF
TGCAGCGTGGTACTAGACTACGAGCAGTACTTC
>TRBD1|TRBV6-5|TRBJ1-2|.
CASSYSHRGGDYTF
TGTGCCAGCAGTTACTCTCACAGGGGAGGGGACTACACCTTC
>TRBD2|TRBV29-1|TRBJ2-1|.
CSVGKAGGSYNEQFF
TGCAGCGTTGGTAAAGCGGGAGGTTCTTACAATGAGCAGTTCTTC
>.|TRBV28|TRBJ2-7|.
CASSLPGKVSSYEQYF
TGTGCCAGCAGTTTACCAGGGAAGGTTTCCTCCTACGAGCAGTACTTC
>.|TRBV7-3|TRBJ2-2|few
CASSQTESNTGELFF
TGTGCCAGCAGCCAGACTGAATCGAACACCGGGGAGCTGTTTTTT
>.|TRBV4-1|TRBJ2-7|.
CASSQEVARLGSYEQYF
TGCGCCAGCAGCCAAGAAGTAGCGCGGCTAGGGTCTTACGAGCAGTACTTC
>TRBD1|TRBV10-3|TRBJ1-1|few
CAIREPRGTGTEAFF
TGTGCCATCAGGGAACCCCGTGGGACAGGCACTGAAGCTTTCTTT
>.|TRBV6-1|TRBJ2-1|.
CASSVVNEQFF
TGTGCCAGCTCCGTTGTGAATGAGCAGTTCTTC
>.|TRBV14|TRBJ2-5|.
CASSQVGGATLVTQYF
TGTGCCAGCAGCCAAGTTGGCGGGGCCACGCTGGTGACCCAGTACTTC
>.|TRBV4-1|TRBJ2-7|.
CASSLPLQPYEQYF
TGCGCCAGCAGCCTCCCGCTCCAGCCCTACGAGCAGTACTTC
>.|TRBV20-1|TRBJ1-2|.
CSSRAVDGYTF
TGCAGTTCCCGGGCGGTAGATGGCTACACCTTC
>.|TRBV29-1|TRBJ1-1|.
CSSQMNTEAFF
TGCAGCAGTCAGATGAACACTGAAGCTTTCTTT
>.|TRBV28|TRBJ2-3|.
CASRSSPPDTQYF
TGTGCCAGCAGATCGTCCCCCCCAGATACGCAGTATTTT
>.|TRBV9|TRBJ2-4|once
CASSVVGSPIQYF
TGTGCCAGCAGCGTAGTCGGCAGCCCCATTCAGTACTTC
>.|TRBV29-1|TRBJ2-7|.
CSVGRGHEQYF
TGCAGCGTTGGTAGAGGACACGAGCAGTACTTC
>.|TRBV7-8|TRBJ2-7|.
CASSLAASSYEQYF
TGTGCCAGCAGCTTAGCTGCCAGCTCCTACGAGCAGTACTTC
>TRBD1|TRBV29-1|TRBJ2-5|.
CSAHRQGVMGTQYF
TGCAGCGCCCACCGACAGGGGGTGATGGGGACCCAGTACTTC
>TRBD2|TRBV11-2|TRBJ2-1|.
CASSRLAGEDEQFF
TGTGCCAGCAGCCGACTAGCGGGAGAGGATGAGCAGTTCTTC
>.|TRBV29-1|TRBJ1-1|.
CSVATQALNTEAFF
TGCAGCGTAGCAACCCAGGCCCTGAACACTGAAGCTTTCTTT
>.|TRBV5-6|TRBJ2-5|.
CASSLARKYQETQYF
TGTGCCAGCAGCTTGGCCAGGAAGTACCAAGAGACCCAGTACTTC
>.|TRBV29-1|TRBJ2-1|few
CSATRPNEQFF
TGCAGCGCGACCCGTCCCAATGAGCAGTTCTTC
>TRBD1|TRBV5-1|TRBJ1-4|.
CASSPGTGGEKLFF
TGCGCCAGCAGCCCTGGGACAGGGGGTGAAAAACTGTTTTTT
>TRBD2|TRBV6-6|TRBJ2-3|.
CASSFGAGSSTDTQYF
TGTGCCAGCAGTTTCGGAGCGGGGTCGAGCACAGATACGCAGTATTTT
>.|TRBV29-1|TRBJ2-6|.
CSVARGTGANVLTF
TGCAGCGTCGCTAGGGGGACTGGGGCCAACGTCCTGACTTTC
>.|TRBV7-2|TRBJ2-1|few
CASSLVAQSSYSEQFF
TGTGCCAGCAGCTTAGTAGCGCAGAGCTCCTACAGTGAGCAGTTCTTC
>.|TRBV6-6|TRBJ1-5|.
CASSYPPYGRPQHF
TGTGCCAGCAGTTACCCACCGTACGGTCGGCCCCAGCATTTT
>TRBD2|TRBV7-2|TRBJ2-7|.
CASSPSSGRAVYEQYF
TGTGCCAGCAGCCCGTCTAGCGGGAGGGCCGTTTACGAGCAGTACTTC
>.|TRBV7-8|TRBJ2-7|.
CASSLVGNEQYF
TGTGCCAGCAGCTTAGTAGGGAACGAGCAGTACTTC